A selection of T cell receptor beta chains follows, all from one sample in a study of cytomegalovirus exposure and HLA in healthy donors. TCRdb keeps only in-frame clones here, not all; method: immunoSEQ multiplex PCR. The profile shows under 200,000 clones, 68% of them singletons. The sample consisted of PBMCs. The receptor source for this set is a man aged 45-65 years in good health and CMV-seronegative. CDR3s include the opening cysteine and the closing phenylalanine or tryptophan. Each record gives: D gene, J gene, V gene, CDR3 length, clone size, CDR3 DNA, CDR3 protein. D genes are given only for firm matches. The size of a clone is reported for some rows only, either as once, few or many, or as a class for expanded clones.

>NA|TRBJ1-2|TRBV6-1|12|NA
TGTGCCAGCAGTCAGGGTGTCTATGGCTACACCTTC
CASSQGVYGYTF
>NA|TRBJ2-7|TRBV27|12|few
TGTGCCAGCAGAAGGACATCGGGCGAGCAGTACTTC
CASRRTSGEQYF
>TRBD1|TRBJ2-1|TRBV5-4|15|NA
TGTGCCAGCATTGCGGACAGGGGAAGGAACAATGAGCAGTTCTTC
CASIADRGRNNEQFF
>NA|TRBJ1-1|TRBV7-9|13|few
TGTGCCAGCAGCCCAACAGGTACCACTGAAGCTTTCTTT
CASSPTGTTEAFF
>NA|TRBJ1-3|TRBV2|15|NA
TGTGCCAGCAGTGAGTCGACTTACGAAGCAGACACCATATATTTT
CASSESTYEADTIYF
>NA|TRBJ1-2|TRBV2|13|NA
TGTGCCAGCAGTGAGGGACTGAACTATGGCTACACCTTC
CASSEGLNYGYTF
>TRBD1|TRBJ1-1|TRBV28|13|NA
TGTGCCAGCAGTTTCAGGGGGCCAACTGAAGCTTTCTTT
CASSFRGPTEAFF
>TRBD2|TRBJ2-7|TRBV7-2|16|NA
TGTGCCAGCAGCTTAAAGGCGGGGGGCATCACCTACGAGCAGTACTTC
CASSLKAGGITYEQYF
>NA|TRBJ1-1|TRBV29-1|13|few
TGCAGCGTGGACGGGGGATTGAACACTGAAGCTTTCTTT
CSVDGGLNTEAFF
>NA|TRBJ1-2|TRBV25-1|13|NA
TGTGCCAGCAGTGGTAGCGGTTCCTATGGCTACACCTTC
CASSGSGSYGYTF
>TRBD1|TRBJ1-2|TRBV6-5|14|few
TGTGCCAGCAGTTACTACAGGGGGGACTATGGCTACACCTTC
CASSYYRGDYGYTF
>TRBD1|TRBJ1-2|TRBV6-6|13|NA
TGTGCCAGCAGTTACGGGACAGGGGTAGGCTACACCTTC
CASSYGTGVGYTF
>TRBD1|TRBJ1-6|TRBV19|15|NA
TGTGCCAGTAGTATAGTTTCACAGGGGTACTCACCCCTCCACTTT
CASSIVSQGYSPLHF
>NA|TRBJ2-7|TRBV27|15|NA
TGTGCCAGCAGTTTGACACTAGATCACTCCTACGAGCAGTACTTC
CASSLTLDHSYEQYF
>NA|TRBJ2-1|TRBV19|13|NA
TGTGCCAGTAGGCGACTCTCCTACAATGAGCAGTTCTTC
CASRRLSYNEQFF
>NA|TRBJ1-3|TRBV11-2|16|NA
TGTGCCAGCAGCTTAGAGGAGGCTCGGGCTGGAAACACCATATATTTT
CASSLEEARAGNTIYF
>TRBD1|TRBJ2-7|TRBV4-3|14|NA
TGCGCCAGCAGCCAAAGACAGGGATCCTACGAGCAGTACTTC
CASSQRQGSYEQYF
>TRBD2|TRBJ2-3|TRBV19|17|once
TGTGCCAGTAGTATTTGGCTAGCGGGGGCAAGCACAGATACGCAGTATTTT
CASSIWLAGASTDTQYF
>NA|TRBJ2-3|TRBV4-2|15|few
TGTGCCAGCAGCCAAGATGTTGTACTCACAGATACGCAGTATTTT
CASSQDVVLTDTQYF
>TRBD1|TRBJ2-3|TRBV11-3|15|NA
TGTGCCAGCAGCCCCTGGACAGGGGGTTTAGATACGCAGTATTTT
CASSPWTGGLDTQYF
>NA|TRBJ2-7|TRBV28|14|NA
TGTGCCAGCAGTTTATCACAGGCTCCCTACGAGCAGTACTTC
CASSLSQAPYEQYF
>TRBD1|TRBJ1-3|TRBV9|14|NA
TGTGCCAGCAGCGGACAGGGGGCGGGAAACACCATATATTTT
CASSGQGAGNTIYF
>TRBD2|TRBJ2-1|TRBV7-7|12|NA
TGTGTACCAACCGGGGGGGACAATGAGCAGTTCTTC
CVPTGGDNEQFF
>TRBD2|TRBJ2-3|TRBV9|19|NA
TGTGCCAGCAGCCCCCGGATGGGGAGGGCTAGCGGGGGGGCGGATACGCAGTATTTT
CASSPRMGRASGGADTQYF
>NA|TRBJ1-5|TRBV28|15|NA
TGTGCCAGCAGTTTACTATCGGGCAGGGAACAGCCCCAGCATTTT
CASSLLSGREQPQHF
>NA|TRBJ1-4|TRBV27|17|NA
TGTGCCAGCAGTCCAAACAGGGATCGGCCAACTAATGAAAAACTGTTTTTT
CASSPNRDRPTNEKLFF
>NA|TRBJ1-2|TRBV2|15|few
TGTGCCAGCAGGGAAGACAGGACCCCTAACTATGGCTACACCTTC
CASREDRTPNYGYTF
>TRBD1|TRBJ1-4|TRBV28|14|few
TGTGCCAGCAGTGAAGGCAGGGGGCGGGAAAAACTGTTTTTT
CASSEGRGREKLFF
>NA|TRBJ1-2|TRBV28|12|NA
TGTGCCAGCAGTGTCGGGACTCTTGGCTACACCTTC
CASSVGTLGYTF
>TRBD2|TRBJ2-1|TRBV7-3|16|NA
TGTGCCAGCAGCTTAAAAGTTCGGGGGGACTACAATGAGCAGTTCTTC
CASSLKVRGDYNEQFF
>TRBD1|TRBJ1-2|TRBV19|14|few
TGTGCCAGTAGTATCCCGGGACAGGGCTATGGCTACACCTTC
CASSIPGQGYGYTF
>NA|TRBJ2-5|TRBV5-5|17|NA
TGTGCCAGCAGCTTGGGGCCCCTAGCCCACATTGGAGAGACCCAGTACTTC
CASSLGPLAHIGETQYF
>NA|TRBJ1-1|TRBV7-2|15|NA
TGTGCCAGCAGCTTAGGGGGAGCTCGACACACTGAAGCTTTCTTT
CASSLGGARHTEAFF
>NA|TRBJ1-1|TRBV6-6|14|NA
TGTGCCAGCTACGGCGGGGCAGTGGGCACTGAAGCTTTCTTT
CASYGGAVGTEAFF
>TRBD2|TRBJ2-2|TRBV5-1|17|NA
TGCGCCAGCAGCTCCACGACTAGCGGGGGCCTCACCGGGGAGCTGTTTTTT
CASSSTTSGGLTGELFF
>NA|TRBJ2-7|TRBV5-6|15|NA
TGTGCCAGCAGCCGGATTAGGGGTACCTCCTACGAGCAGTACTTC
CASSRIRGTSYEQYF
>TRBD1|TRBJ1-1|TRBV7-6|16|few
TGTGCCAGCAGCTTAGCCCAGGGGGCCTTAGGCACTGAAGCTTTCTTT
CASSLAQGALGTEAFF
>TRBD1|TRBJ2-2|TRBV28|15|NA
TGTGCCAGCAGTGTTACAGGGGGCCGCGGCGGGGAGCTGTTTTTT
CASSVTGGRGGELFF
>NA|TRBJ1-2|TRBV4-1|14|NA
TGCGCCAGCAGCCAAGGGGACATTTACTATGGCTACACCTTC
CASSQGDIYYGYTF